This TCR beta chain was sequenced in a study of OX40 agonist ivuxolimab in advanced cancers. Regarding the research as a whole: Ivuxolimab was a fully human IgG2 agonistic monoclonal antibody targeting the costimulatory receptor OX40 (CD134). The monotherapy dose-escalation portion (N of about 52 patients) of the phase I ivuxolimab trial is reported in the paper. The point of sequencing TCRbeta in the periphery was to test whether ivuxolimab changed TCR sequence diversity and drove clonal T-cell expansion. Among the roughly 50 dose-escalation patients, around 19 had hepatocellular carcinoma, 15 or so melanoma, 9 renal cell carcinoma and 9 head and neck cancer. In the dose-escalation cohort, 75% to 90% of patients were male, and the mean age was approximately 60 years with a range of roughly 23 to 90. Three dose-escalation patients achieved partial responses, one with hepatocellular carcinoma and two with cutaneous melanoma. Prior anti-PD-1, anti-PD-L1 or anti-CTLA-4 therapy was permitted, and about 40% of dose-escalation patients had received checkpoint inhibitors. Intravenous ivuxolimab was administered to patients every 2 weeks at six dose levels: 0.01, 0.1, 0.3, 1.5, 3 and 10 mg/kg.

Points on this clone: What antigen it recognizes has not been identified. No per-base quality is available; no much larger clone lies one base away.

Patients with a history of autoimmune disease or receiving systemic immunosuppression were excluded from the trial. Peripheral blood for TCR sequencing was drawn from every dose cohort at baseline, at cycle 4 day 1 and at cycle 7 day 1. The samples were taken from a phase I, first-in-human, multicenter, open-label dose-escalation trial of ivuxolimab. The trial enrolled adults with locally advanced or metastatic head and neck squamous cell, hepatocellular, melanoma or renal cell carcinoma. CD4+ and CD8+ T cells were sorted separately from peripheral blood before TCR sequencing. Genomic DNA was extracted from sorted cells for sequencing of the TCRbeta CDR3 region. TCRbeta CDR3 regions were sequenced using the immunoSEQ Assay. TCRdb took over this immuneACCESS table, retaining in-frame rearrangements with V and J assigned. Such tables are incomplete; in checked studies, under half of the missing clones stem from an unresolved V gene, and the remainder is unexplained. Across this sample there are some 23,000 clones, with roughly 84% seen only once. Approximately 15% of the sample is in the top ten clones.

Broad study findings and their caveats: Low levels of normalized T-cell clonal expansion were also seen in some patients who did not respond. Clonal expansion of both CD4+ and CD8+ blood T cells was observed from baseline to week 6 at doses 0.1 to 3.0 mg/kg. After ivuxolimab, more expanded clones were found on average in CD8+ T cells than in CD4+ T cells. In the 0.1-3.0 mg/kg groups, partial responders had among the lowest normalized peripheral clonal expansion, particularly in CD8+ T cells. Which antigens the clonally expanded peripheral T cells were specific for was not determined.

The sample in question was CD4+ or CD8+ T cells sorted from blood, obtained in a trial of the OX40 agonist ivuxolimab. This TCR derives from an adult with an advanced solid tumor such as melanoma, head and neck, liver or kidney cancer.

The encoded CDR3 is CASSPFGNTIYF. DNA sequence: TGTGCCAGCAGCCCGTTCGGAAACACCATATATTTT. The sequence is built from TRBV7-9 and TRBJ1-3; the D gene identity is not certain. V was cut back by 5 bases and J by 4 bases, leaving a gap of 6 bases between them. Measured from the cysteine to the phenylalanine, the CDR3 is 12 residues long. The read is trimmed to its CDR3 DNA, 36 bases read in frame from base 1. CDR1 and CDR2 are drawn from the germline V gene (reference sequence): SEHNR, FQNEAQ.